This TCR beta chain was captured in a study of blood T cell repertoires in COVID-19. The wider study: Spain, Italy and the United States supplied samples that represented acute and convalescent COVID-19. T cells, B-cell-depleted T cells, or PBMCs supplied cDNA or gDNA.

Clinical histories supplied by participants themselves formed the basis of cohort assignment. Per the authors' pipeline: Amplification from reference gene primers served as the basis for estimated nucleated cell counts. Measured with immunoSEQ multiplex PCR; TCRdb has only the in-frame clones, and not every one. V and J calls plus clone size are reproduced from that table; the DNA served to infer D and trimming. Counted here are more than 110,000 clones, more than 70% occurring once; the ten biggest clones make up 5% to 7%. The CDR3 is made up of 17 amino acids. Germline V lookup: CDR1 LGHNA, CDR2 YNFKEQ. Trimming cost V 1 base and J 4 bases; bases outside gene matches: 7.

The genes are TRBV4-2 and TRBJ2-3; 11 bases agree with TRBD2. The sample comprised PBMCs or T cells enriched from blood (not recorded which). This clonotype was obtained from a middle-aged man with acute COVID-19. The CDR3 protein is CASSQVPSGGNADTQYF. In DNA, the CDR3 is TGTGCCAGCAGCCAAGTCCCTAGCGGGGGGAACGCAGATACGCAGTATTTT.